This is a list of T cell receptor beta chains from one sample in a study of shared clonotypes between healthy human individuals. The protocol was immunoSEQ multiplex PCR, while the TCRdb copy is restricted to in-frame clones and leaves out a portion. The table lists approximately 700,000 clones, about 80% of them singletons. The sequenced sample consisted of memory CD4+ T cells sorted from blood. These receptors originate from a woman in her 30s in good health. CDR3s include the opening cysteine and the closing phenylalanine or tryptophan. Each record gives: V gene, J gene, D gene, clone size, CDR3 protein, CDR3 DNA. The D gene is left open where the match is weak. The size entry is marked missing in some rows and otherwise reads once, few, many or a size class.

V: TRBV4-2
J: TRBJ2-3
D: -
size: -
CDR3: CASSPSPASTDTQYF
DNA: TGTGCCAGCAGCCCGAGCCCCGCTAGCACAGATACGCAGTATTTT

V: TRBV28
J: TRBJ2-4
D: -
size: -
CDR3: CASSVPTPGRQYF
DNA: TGTGCCAGCAGTGTGCCGACACCGGGGAGACAGTACTTC

V: TRBV15
J: TRBJ1-5
D: -
size: -
CDR3: CATSRDWGNQPQHF
DNA: TGTGCCACCAGCAGAGATTGGGGCAATCAGCCCCAGCATTTT

V: TRBV6-1
J: TRBJ1-1
D: TRBD1
size: -
CDR3: CASSARQGGAEAFF
DNA: TGTGCCAGCAGTGCCCGACAGGGCGGCGCTGAAGCTTTCTTT

V: TRBV11-2
J: TRBJ2-7
D: -
size: -
CDR3: CASSLVASQGTYF
DNA: TGTGCCAGCAGCTTAGTGGCCTCACAAGGAACGTACTTC

V: TRBV2
J: TRBJ1-4
D: -
size: -
CDR3: CASRAHPNANEKLFF
DNA: TGTGCCAGCAGGGCTCACCCGAATGCTAATGAAAAACTGTTTTTT

V: TRBV5-1
J: TRBJ2-3
D: TRBD1
size: many
CDR3: CASSLEDREADTQYF
DNA: TGCGCCAGCAGCTTGGAGGACAGGGAAGCAGATACGCAGTATTTT

V: TRBV2
J: TRBJ1-1
D: -
size: -
CDR3: CASRGLYRGTEAFF
DNA: TGTGCCAGCAGAGGGTTATATCGTGGCACTGAAGCTTTCTTT

V: TRBV6-5
J: TRBJ1-3
D: -
size: -
CDR3: CAVARGNTIYF
DNA: TGTGCCGTCGCGAGGGGAAACACCATATATTTT

V: TRBV7-9
J: TRBJ2-3
D: -
size: -
CDR3: CASSSRTGHNDYTDTQYF
DNA: TGTGCCAGCAGCTCTAGAACGGGACACAACGACTACACAGATACGCAGTATTTT

V: TRBV5-4
J: TRBJ1-1
D: TRBD1
size: -
CDR3: CASSYASQGWTEAFF
DNA: TGTGCCAGCAGCTACGCCTCACAGGGGTGGACTGAAGCTTTCTTT

V: TRBV7-9
J: TRBJ2-1
D: -
size: -
CDR3: CASGLTTWNEQFF
DNA: TGTGCCAGCGGACTGACCACATGGAATGAGCAGTTCTTC

V: TRBV28
J: TRBJ2-1
D: TRBD2
size: once
CDR3: CASSFYQPLSSGRTRGEFF
DNA: TGTGCCAGCAGTTTCTACCAGCCGCTCTCTAGCGGGAGGACTAGGGGAGAGTTCTTC

V: TRBV27
J: TRBJ2-7
D: -
size: -
CDR3: CATRTVGRYEQYF
DNA: TGTGCCACCAGGACAGTGGGGCGCTACGAGCAGTACTTC

V: TRBV2
J: TRBJ1-2
D: -
size: -
CDR3: CASSPRSGGYTF
DNA: TGTGCCAGCAGTCCACGTTCTGGGGGCTACACCTTC

V: TRBV25-1
J: TRBJ2-5
D: -
size: -
CDR3: CASSGLGHQETQYF
DNA: TGTGCCAGCAGTGGACTAGGCCACCAAGAGACCCAGTACTTC

V: TRBV27
J: TRBJ2-3
D: TRBD2
size: -
CDR3: CASSIWSSGSADTQYF
DNA: TGTGCCAGCAGCATTTGGAGTAGCGGGAGCGCAGATACGCAGTATTTT

V: TRBV28
J: TRBJ2-2
D: -
size: -
CDR3: CATYESSGTRGDTGELFF
DNA: TGTGCCACCTACGAATCCAGTGGGACACGGGGGGACACCGGGGAGCTGTTTTTT

V: TRBV6-5
J: TRBJ1-1
D: -
size: -
CDR3: CASSYSFAVNTEAFF
DNA: TGTGCCAGCAGTTACTCTTTTGCCGTGAACACTGAAGCTTTCTTT

V: TRBV28
J: TRBJ2-2
D: -
size: -
CDR3: CASSPPGQGGGGELFF
DNA: TGTGCCAGCAGCCCCCCGGGGCAGGGAGGTGGCGGGGAGCTGTTTTTT

V: TRBV27
J: TRBJ1-2
D: -
size: once
CDR3: CASSLKGRGNYGYTF
DNA: TGTGCCAGCAGTTTGAAGGGGCGCGGTAACTATGGCTACACCTTC

V: TRBV6-5
J: TRBJ2-1
D: TRBD2
size: -
CDR3: CASSASGSYNEQFF
DNA: TGTGCCAGCTCGGCTAGCGGGAGTTACAATGAGCAGTTCTTC

V: TRBV28
J: TRBJ1-1
D: -
size: -
CDR3: CASSSPGGVPEAFF
DNA: TGTGCCAGCAGTTCCCCGGGGGGCGTCCCTGAAGCTTTCTTT

V: TRBV5-1
J: TRBJ2-5
D: -
size: -
CDR3: CASRLGEVGETQYF
DNA: TGCGCCAGCAGATTGGGGGAGGTGGGAGAGACCCAGTACTTC

V: TRBV28
J: TRBJ1-1
D: -
size: -
CDR3: CASSLYLTANIFF
DNA: TGTGCCAGCAGTTTGTATCTGACAGCCAATATTTTCTTT

V: TRBV5-1
J: TRBJ2-5
D: -
size: -
CDR3: CASRFSVQETQYF
DNA: TGCGCCAGCAGGTTCTCAGTCCAAGAGACCCAGTACTTC

V: TRBV6-4
J: TRBJ2-5
D: TRBD2
size: once
CDR3: CARYGTSAHRETQYF
DNA: TGTGCCAGATACGGGACTAGCGCCCACCGGGAGACCCAGTACTTC

V: TRBV6-5
J: TRBJ2-3
D: -
size: -
CDR3: CASSLDGGGTDTQYF
DNA: TGTGCCAGCAGTTTAGATGGAGGGGGCACAGATACGCAGTATTTT

V: TRBV29-1
J: TRBJ2-7
D: -
size: -
CDR3: CSVGQGGDEQYF
DNA: TGCAGCGTTGGACAGGGAGGCGACGAGCAGTACTTC

V: TRBV28
J: TRBJ1-2
D: TRBD1
size: -
CDR3: CASLVGGSGYTF
DNA: TGTGCCAGTCTGGTAGGGGGCTCGGGCTACACCTTC

V: TRBV19
J: TRBJ1-3
D: -
size: -
CDR3: CASSIQISSGNTIYF
DNA: TGTGCCAGTAGTATTCAGATCAGCTCTGGAAACACCATATATTTT

V: TRBV27
J: TRBJ2-1
D: -
size: -
CDR3: CAVRKSSVSYNEQFF
DNA: TGTGCGGTCCGCAAGTCTAGCGTTTCCTACAATGAGCAGTTCTTC

V: TRBV6-5
J: TRBJ1-4
D: TRBD1
size: -
CDR3: CASRRTGEKLFF
DNA: TGTGCCAGCAGGAGGACAGGGGAAAAACTGTTTTTT

V: TRBV7-6
J: TRBJ2-5
D: TRBD2
size: -
CDR3: CASSLTSGRGYETQYF
DNA: TGTGCCAGCAGCTTGACTAGCGGGAGGGGGTACGAGACCCAGTACTTC

V: TRBV28
J: TRBJ2-7
D: -
size: many
CDR3: CASNGRTYEQYF
DNA: TGTGCCAGCAATGGGAGGACCTACGAGCAGTACTTC

V: TRBV7-8
J: TRBJ2-7
D: TRBD1
size: -
CDR3: CASSWQQGYEQYF
DNA: TGTGCCAGCAGCTGGCAACAGGGGTACGAGCAGTACTTC

V: TRBV4-1
J: TRBJ1-5
D: -
size: -
CDR3: CASSHGPKNQPQHF
DNA: TGCGCCAGCAGCCACGGTCCTAAAAATCAGCCCCAGCATTTT

V: TRBV15
J: TRBJ2-4
D: TRBD2
size: -
CDR3: CATSRDPTGTSGRGNIQYF
DNA: TGTGCCACCAGCAGAGATCCAACAGGGACTAGCGGGAGGGGGAACATTCAGTACTTC

V: TRBV14
J: TRBJ2-7
D: -
size: -
CDR3: CASSPSSYEQYF
DNA: TGTGCCAGCAGCCCGAGCTCCTACGAGCAGTACTTC

V: TRBV7-9
J: TRBJ2-1
D: -
size: -
CDR3: CASSQTGFDIHEQFF
DNA: TGTGCCAGCAGCCAAACAGGGTTCGATATCCATGAGCAGTTCTTC

V: TRBV5-1
J: TRBJ2-1
D: -
size: -
CDR3: CASSLVGDQYNEQFF
DNA: TGCGCCAGCAGCTTGGTGGGGGACCAATACAATGAGCAGTTCTTC

V: TRBV11-3
J: TRBJ2-1
D: -
size: -
CDR3: CASSLGRGLGDEQFF
DNA: TGTGCCAGCAGCTTAGGTAGGGGATTGGGGGATGAGCAGTTCTTC

V: TRBV6-1
J: TRBJ2-1
D: -
size: -
CDR3: CASSSTAKQFF
DNA: TGTGCCAGCAGCTCGACAGCTAAGCAGTTCTTC

V: TRBV14
J: TRBJ2-7
D: -
size: -
CDR3: CASSQDRGGRYEQYF
DNA: TGTGCCAGCAGCCAAGATAGGGGAGGTCGCTACGAGCAGTACTTC

V: TRBV6-5
J: TRBJ1-5
D: TRBD1
size: -
CDR3: CASSSTGGIQPQHF
DNA: TGTGCCAGCAGTTCCACAGGGGGCATTCAGCCCCAGCATTTT

V: TRBV1
J: TRBJ2-5
D: -
size: -
CDR3: CTSSQERAGVWQETQYF
DNA: TGCACCAGCAGCCAAGAGAGAGCGGGAGTTTGGCAAGAGACCCAGTACTTC

V: TRBV11-2
J: TRBJ2-2
D: -
size: few
CDR3: CASSLEQVANTGELFF
DNA: TGTGCCAGCAGCTTAGAACAGGTCGCGAACACCGGGGAGCTGTTTTTT

V: TRBV10-1
J: TRBJ2-7
D: -
size: -
CDR3: CASSESGNSYEQYF
DNA: TGCGCCAGCAGTGAGTCGGGCAATTCCTACGAGCAGTACTTC

V: TRBV28
J: TRBJ1-4
D: -
size: -
CDR3: CASSFGVTNEKLFF
DNA: TGTGCCAGCAGTTTCGGGGTAACTAATGAAAAACTGTTTTTT

V: TRBV2
J: TRBJ2-1
D: -
size: -
CDR3: CASISGVTYNEQFF
DNA: TGTGCCAGCATTTCGGGAGTCACCTACAATGAGCAGTTCTTC

V: TRBV7-6
J: TRBJ1-2
D: -
size: many
CDR3: CASRRSAGAGILHF
DNA: TGTGCCAGCAGACGATCCGCAGGGGCGGGGATCCTTCACTTC

V: TRBV27
J: TRBJ2-5
D: -
size: -
CDR3: CASSLEGRTQYF
DNA: TGTGCCAGCAGTCTCGAGGGCCGGACCCAGTACTTC

V: TRBV6-5
J: TRBJ1-6
D: TRBD1
size: -
CDR3: CASSSGQGQGNSPLHF
DNA: TGTGCCAGCAGTTCCGGACAGGGGCAGGGAAATTCACCCCTCCACTTT

V: TRBV10-2
J: TRBJ2-7
D: -
size: -
CDR3: CASSRAGIAYEQYF
DNA: TGCGCCAGCAGTAGGGCAGGGATCGCCTACGAGCAGTACTTC

V: TRBV10-2
J: TRBJ2-1
D: -
size: -
CDR3: CASSHQDTSKQFF
DNA: TGCGCCAGCAGCCACCAGGACACCTCCAAGCAGTTCTTC

V: TRBV5-1
J: TRBJ2-1
D: TRBD2
size: few
CDR3: CASRRLADYNEQFF
DNA: TGCGCCAGCAGACGACTAGCGGACTACAATGAGCAGTTCTTC

V: TRBV5-1
J: TRBJ1-1
D: TRBD1
size: once
CDR3: CASSYSGQGNTEAFF
DNA: TGCGCCAGCAGCTACTCCGGACAGGGTAACACTGAAGCTTTCTTT

V: TRBV5-1
J: TRBJ2-7
D: TRBD2
size: -
CDR3: CASSFLAGEGYEQYF
DNA: TGCGCCAGCAGCTTTCTAGCGGGAGAAGGGTACGAGCAGTACTTC

V: TRBV29-1
J: TRBJ2-3
D: -
size: -
CDR3: CSVDRDPDTQYF
DNA: TGCAGCGTTGATCGGGACCCAGATACGCAGTATTTT